This TCR beta chain was recorded in a study of T cell responses to AZD1222 COVID-19 vaccine. Profiled with immunoSEQ multiplex PCR; TCRdb holds only in-frame clones, not every one. This sample has over 100,000 clones; approximately 89% occur once, and the top ten carry roughly 20%. General observations from the study: Recipients of AZD1222 seropositive at baseline numbered only 5 to 7.

The length of the CDR3 is 17 residues. V lost 1 base, J lost 2 bases, and 17 bases lay in between. Looked up from germline, CDR1 is SGDLS and CDR2 is YYNGEE. This clone was detected only a few times. Its antigen remains unknown. This receptor was taken from an adult in good health. Sequenced material: peripheral blood, taken on day 0 of AZD1222 vaccination. The chain employs TRBV9 and TRBJ2-3; tentatively, D is TRBD2 (6 bases). DNA for the CDR3: TGTGCCAGCAGCGTAACCCCCTCCGGGGGAATCACAGATACGCAGTATTTT. It codes for CASSVTPSGGITDTQYF.